This TCR beta chain was sequenced for a study of T cells after yellow fever vaccination. Study outcomes and limitations: A faster peak, day 5 versus 15, was reached by the weaker secondary response. A small share of clonotypes appeared in both CD4 and CD8 compartments.

This clonotype was seen at least ten times. What it binds is not known. Synthesis of TCR cDNA relied on 5'RACE template switching, which attached a universal primer site and UMIs. TCRdb re-derived calls from the 5' RACE reads in MiXCR, one entry per CDR3 protein. The sample lists approximately 240,000 distinct CDR3 sequences; approximately 3.6% were seen once. The origin of this receptor is a man aged 18 to 29 who received the YFV17D yellow fever vaccine. Source: PBMCs, taken 15 days after the yellow fever booster vaccination.

Here the CDR3 reads CASSLALRPEQETQYF. CDR3 nucleotide sequence: TGCGCCAGCAGCTTGGCCCTAAGACCGGAACAAGAGACCCAGTACTTC. This chain links TRBV5-1 with TRBJ2-5; D gene unclear. The ends were cut back, 0 bases at V and 2 bases at J, with 14 bases in the middle. CDR1 is SGHRS and CDR2 is YFSETQ in the germline V gene. The CDR3 has 16 amino acids.